The text below deals with one TCR beta chain. Its antigen is currently unknown. Random hexamers were used to reverse transcribe an amount of 0.5 to 1 ug RNA. immunoSEQ multiplex PCR amplified TCR beta CDR3 across 54 Vbeta, 13 Jbeta. TCRdb called the immunoSEQ multiplex PCR reads again in MiXCR, with one record for every CDR3 protein. The sample holds approximately 280,000 distinct CDR3 sequences, more than 75% seen once. This CDR3 spans 16 amino acids. Germline values: CDR1 MNHEY, CDR2 SVGAGI. Trimming removed 0 bases at V and 1 base at J, with 10 bases between. CD8+ and CD4+ T cells from blood underwent TCR beta sequencing. Negative isolation yielded the CD8+ and CD4+ T cells, while FACS enriched the TEMRA cells. This sample is drawn from a study of CD8 T cells in Susac syndrome. Whole-study results and caveats: Individuals included in the TCR sequencing and HLA analysis were acknowledged by the study to be relatively few in number.

The origin of this receptor is a human donor with multiple sclerosis. Sample: CD8+ T cells from PBMCs. This chain links TRBV6-5 with TRBJ2-1; D not resolved. The CDR3 sequence: CASSYSLGYSYNEQFF. CDR3 nucleotide sequence: TGTGCCAGCAGTTACTCGTTGGGTTATTCCTACAATGAGCAGTTCTTC.